This TCR beta chain appears in the sequencing data of a study of blood T cell repertoires in COVID-19. On the study more broadly: Whether acute or convalescent, the COVID-19 samples came from the United States, Italy and Spain. Sample material is recorded as cDNA or gDNA derived from T cells, B-cell-depleted T cells, or PBMCs.

This clone was recorded once. Authors' methods: Estimates of nucleated cell counts were drawn from the amplification of reference gene primers. Repertoires were generated with immunoSEQ multiplex PCR, while TCRdb's copy carries only in-frame clones and drops some. Clone size and V and J calls were adopted from that table, with D and trimming inferred from the DNA. Of more than 300,000 clones listed, around 83% are singletons. This CDR3 spans 19 amino acids. Trimming shortened V by 0 bases and J by 2 bases, and 22 bases separated the two germline ends. Per germline, CDR1 MNHNS and CDR2 SASEGT. The rearrangement joins TRBV6-1 to TRBJ1-2, with D possibly TRBD1 on 6 matching bases. The clonotype originates from a woman aged 45 to 65 with acute or convalescent COVID-19. Material for sequencing was peripheral blood. The CDR3 loop reads CASSEALWLGLTGNYGYTF. The CDR3 DNA sequence: TGTGCCAGCAGTGAAGCGCTTTGGCTGGGATTGACAGGCAACTATGGCTACACCTTC.